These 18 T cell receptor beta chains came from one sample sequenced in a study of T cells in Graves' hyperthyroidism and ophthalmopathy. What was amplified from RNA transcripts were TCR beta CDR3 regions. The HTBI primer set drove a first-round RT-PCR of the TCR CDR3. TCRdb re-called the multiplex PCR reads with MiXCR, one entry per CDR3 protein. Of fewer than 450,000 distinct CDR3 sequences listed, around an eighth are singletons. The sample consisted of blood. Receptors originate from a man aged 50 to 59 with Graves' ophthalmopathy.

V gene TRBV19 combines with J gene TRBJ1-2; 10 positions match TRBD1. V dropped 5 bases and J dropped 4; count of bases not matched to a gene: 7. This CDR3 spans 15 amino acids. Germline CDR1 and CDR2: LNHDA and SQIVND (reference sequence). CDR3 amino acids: CASSGTGADLYGYTF. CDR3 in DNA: TGTGCCAGTAGTGGGACAGGGGCGGATCTCTATGGCTACACCTTC.

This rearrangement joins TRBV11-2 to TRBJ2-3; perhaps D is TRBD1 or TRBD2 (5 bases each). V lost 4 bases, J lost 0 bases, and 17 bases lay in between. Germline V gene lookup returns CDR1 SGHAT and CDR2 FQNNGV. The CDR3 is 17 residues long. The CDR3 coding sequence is TGTGCCAGCAGCTCGGGGCCACGGGGCGCAAGCACAGATACGCAGTATTTT. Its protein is CASSSGPRGASTDTQYF.

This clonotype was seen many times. The CDR3 reads CASSSEPSANEQFF. The DNA for the CDR3 is TGCGCCAGCAGCTCAGAACCTAGTGCGAATGAGCAGTTCTTC. The chain uses TRBV5-1 and TRBJ2-1; unclear D gene. CDR3 size: 14 residues. Trimming cost V 3 bases and J 7 bases, with 14 bases left between them. Germline CDR1 SGHRS, CDR2 YFSETQ. Based on the CDR3 plus reference TRBV5-1 and TRBJ2-1, the full variable domain is KAGVTQTPRYLIKTRGQQVTLSCSPISGHRSVSWYQQTPGQGLQFLFEYFSETQRNKGNFPGRFSGRQFSNSRSEMNVSTLELGDSALYLCASSSEPSANEQFFGPGTRLTVL.

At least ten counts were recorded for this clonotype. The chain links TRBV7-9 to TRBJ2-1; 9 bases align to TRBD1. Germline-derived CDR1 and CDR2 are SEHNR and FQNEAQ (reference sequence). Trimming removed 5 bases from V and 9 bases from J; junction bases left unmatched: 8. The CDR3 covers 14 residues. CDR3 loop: CASSPTTGGGEQFF. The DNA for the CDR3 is TGTGCCAGCAGCCCGACCACAGGGGGCGGTGAGCAGTTCTTC.

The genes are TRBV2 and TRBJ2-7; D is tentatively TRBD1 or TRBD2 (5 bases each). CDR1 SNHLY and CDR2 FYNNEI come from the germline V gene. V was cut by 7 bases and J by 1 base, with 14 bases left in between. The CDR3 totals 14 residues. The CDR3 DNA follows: TGTGCCAGCATGGGAGTGAGACAGTCCTACGAGCAGTACTTC. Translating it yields CASMGVRQSYEQYF.

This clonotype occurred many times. The CDR3 sequence: CASSEGDWDGYTF. The CDR3 region has the DNA TGTGCCAGCAGTGAAGGGGACTGGGATGGCTACACCTTC. The V and J genes are TRBV25-1 and TRBJ1-2; the D gene is possibly TRBD1 (5 bases). Trimming took off 2 bases at V and 6 bases at J, with 10 bases between the two ends. This CDR3 is 13 amino acids long. CDR1 MGHDK and CDR2 SYGVNS come from the germline V gene.

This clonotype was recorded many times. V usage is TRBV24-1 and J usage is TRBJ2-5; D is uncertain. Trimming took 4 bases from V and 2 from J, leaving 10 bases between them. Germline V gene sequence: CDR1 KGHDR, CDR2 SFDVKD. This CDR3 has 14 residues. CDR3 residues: CATSDPGQQETQYF. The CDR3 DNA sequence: TGTGCCACCAGTGACCCGGGCCAGCAAGAGACCCAGTACTTC.

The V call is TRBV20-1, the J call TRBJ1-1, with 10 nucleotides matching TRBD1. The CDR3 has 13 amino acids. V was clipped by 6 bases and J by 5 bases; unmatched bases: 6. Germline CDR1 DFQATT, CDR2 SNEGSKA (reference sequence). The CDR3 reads CSALTGGNTEAFF. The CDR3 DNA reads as TGCAGTGCACTGACAGGGGGCAATACTGAAGCTTTCTTT.

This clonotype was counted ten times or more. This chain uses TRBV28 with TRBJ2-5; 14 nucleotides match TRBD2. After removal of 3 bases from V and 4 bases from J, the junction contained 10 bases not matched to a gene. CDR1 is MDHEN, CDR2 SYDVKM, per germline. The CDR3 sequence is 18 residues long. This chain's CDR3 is CASSLPLPGTSGRETQYF. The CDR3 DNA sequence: TGTGCCAGCAGTTTGCCCCTCCCCGGGACTAGCGGGAGAGAGACCCAGTACTTC.

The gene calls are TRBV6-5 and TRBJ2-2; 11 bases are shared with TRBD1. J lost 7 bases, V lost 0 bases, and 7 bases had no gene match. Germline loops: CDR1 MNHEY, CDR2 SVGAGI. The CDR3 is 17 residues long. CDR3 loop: CASSYSIPGQGGGELFF. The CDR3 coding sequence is TGTGCCAGCAGTTACTCGATACCGGGACAGGGGGGCGGGGAGCTGTTTTTT.

CDR3 amino acids: CASSLRPVGDTQYF. The CDR3 nucleotides are TGTGCCAGCAGCTTACGCCCCGTTGGAGATACGCAGTATTTT. J is TRBJ2-3 and V is TRBV7-3; D remains ambiguous. Germline V lookup: CDR1 SGHTA, CDR2 FQGTGA. The CDR3 totals 14 residues. Trimming removed 2 bases at V and 5 bases at J, with 11 bases between.

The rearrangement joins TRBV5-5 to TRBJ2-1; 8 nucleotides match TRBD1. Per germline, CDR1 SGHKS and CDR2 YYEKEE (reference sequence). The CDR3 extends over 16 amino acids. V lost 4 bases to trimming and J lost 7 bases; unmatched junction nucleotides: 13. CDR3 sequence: CASSGLTGVEGNEQFF. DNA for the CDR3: TGTGCCAGCAGCGGCCTGACAGGGGTCGAAGGGAATGAGCAGTTCTTC.

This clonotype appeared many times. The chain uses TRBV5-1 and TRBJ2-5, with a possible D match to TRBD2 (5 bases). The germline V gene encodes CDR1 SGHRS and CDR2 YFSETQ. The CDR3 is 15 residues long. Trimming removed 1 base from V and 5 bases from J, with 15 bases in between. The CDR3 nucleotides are TGCGCCAGCAGCTTGTCATTCGAGGGTGCGGAGACCCAGTACTTC. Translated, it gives CASSLSFEGAETQYF.

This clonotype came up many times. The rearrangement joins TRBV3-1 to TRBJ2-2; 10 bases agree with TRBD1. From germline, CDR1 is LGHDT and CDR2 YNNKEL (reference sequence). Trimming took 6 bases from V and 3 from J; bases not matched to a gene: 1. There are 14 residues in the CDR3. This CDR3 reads CASRTGGDTGELFF. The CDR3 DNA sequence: TGTGCCAGCAGGACAGGGGGCGACACCGGGGAGCTGTTTTTT.

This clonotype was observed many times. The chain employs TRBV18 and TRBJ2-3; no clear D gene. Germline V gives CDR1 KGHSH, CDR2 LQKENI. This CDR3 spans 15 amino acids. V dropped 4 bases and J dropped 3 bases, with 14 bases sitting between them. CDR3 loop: CASSLGSPGTDTQYF. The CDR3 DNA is TGTGCCAGCTCACTCGGCTCCCCCGGGACAGATACGCAGTATTTT.

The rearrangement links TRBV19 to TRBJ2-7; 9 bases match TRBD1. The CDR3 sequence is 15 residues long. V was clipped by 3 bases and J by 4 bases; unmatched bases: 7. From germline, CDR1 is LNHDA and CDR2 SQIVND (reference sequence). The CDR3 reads CASSIHGTGLYEQYF. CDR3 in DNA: TGTGCCAGTAGTATCCATGGGACAGGGTTATACGAGCAGTACTTC.

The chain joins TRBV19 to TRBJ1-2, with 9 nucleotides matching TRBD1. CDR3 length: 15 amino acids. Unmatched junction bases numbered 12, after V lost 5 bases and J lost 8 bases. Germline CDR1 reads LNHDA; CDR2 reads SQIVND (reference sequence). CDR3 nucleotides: TGTGCCAGTAGTTCCTCTCCGACAGGGGGTAAAGGCTACACCTTC. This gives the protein CASSSSPTGGKGYTF.

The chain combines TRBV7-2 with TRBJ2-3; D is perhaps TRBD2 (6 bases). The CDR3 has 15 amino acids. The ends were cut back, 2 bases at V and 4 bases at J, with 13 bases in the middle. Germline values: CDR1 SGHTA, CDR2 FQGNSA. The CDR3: CASSLYREFSDTQYF. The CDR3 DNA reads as TGTGCCAGCAGCTTATACCGGGAGTTCTCAGATACGCAGTATTTT.